The 21 T cell receptor beta chains below were found in one sample sequenced in a study of blood T cell repertoires in COVID-19. Repertoires were generated with immunoSEQ multiplex PCR, while TCRdb's copy carries only in-frame clones and drops some. The repertoire holds 250,000 or so clones, with more than 75% as singletons. Sequencing was done on a sample of peripheral blood. Receptor source: a man aged 35 to 55 with active or convalescent COVID-19.

V is TRBV6-5 and J is TRBJ2-7; D might be TRBD1 (6 bases). V lost 7 bases and J 1 base, leaving 11 bases between the germline ends. The CDR3 has 13 residues. From germline, CDR1 is MNHEY and CDR2 SVGAGI. The chain's CDR3 is CASTPQGSYEQYF. The CDR3 DNA follows: TGTGCCAGCACACCACAGGGATCCTACGAGCAGTACTTC.

J is TRBJ2-7 and V is TRBV11-1, with 9 bases aligning to TRBD1. Looked up from germline, CDR1 is SGHAT and CDR2 is FQDESV (reference sequence). V was clipped by 0 bases and J by 1 base; unmatched bases: 1. The CDR3 has 15 residues. This chain's CDR3 is CASSLATGGSYEQYF. The CDR3 DNA reads as TGTGCCAGCAGCTTAGCGACAGGGGGGTCCTACGAGCAGTACTTC.

The V and J genes are TRBV6-9 and TRBJ1-5, with a possible D match to TRBD1 (6 bases). The CDR3 consists of 14 residues. V was cut by 7 bases and J by 9 bases, with 19 bases left in between. Germline loops: CDR1 MNHGY, CDR2 SVAAGI. The CDR3 DNA sequence: TGTGCCAGCACCCCCGGACAGCCCCCCCGGCCCCAGCATTTT. Protein: CASTPGQPPRPQHF.

The DNA for the CDR3 is TGTGCCAGTAAACAAGGACTAGCGGGATCTGATAGGAATGAGCAGTTCTTC. Translating it yields CASKQGLAGSDRNEQFF. The genes are TRBV19 and TRBJ2-1, with 12 bases that match TRBD2. Germline-derived CDR1 and CDR2 are LNHDA and SQIVND (reference sequence). V trimming: 7 bases; J trimming: 7 bases; junction bases outside the gene matches: 14. The CDR3 is 17 amino acids.

The V gene is TRBV7-9, the J gene TRBJ2-1; 7 bases are shared with TRBD1. V trimming: 5 bases; J trimming: 3 bases; junction bases outside the gene matches: 4. Germline V gene lookup returns CDR1 SEHNR and CDR2 FQNEAQ (reference sequence). This CDR3 contains 14 residues. CDR3 DNA: TGTGCCAGCAGCCAGGACAGGAGCTACAATGAGCAGTTCTTC. Translation gives CASSQDRSYNEQFF.

A note on this clone: At one end the junction does not follow the germline gene, possibly because of a read error. The genes are TRBV19 and TRBJ2-1; 8 bases fit TRBD2. CDR3 length: 18 residues. CDR1 and CDR2 from the germline V gene are LNHDA and SQIVND (reference sequence). CDR3 nucleotides: TGTGCCAGTAGGCTATCGGCTGGGCGAGGACTAGCCTATAATGAGCAGTTCTTC. Protein product: CASRLSAGRGLAYNEQFF.

This clone was picked up one time. The chain uses TRBV18 and TRBJ1-1, with TRBD1 matching 8 bases. Germline trimming cut 3 bases from V and 1 base from J; bases unmatched to any gene: 4. The CDR3 covers 15 residues. The germline gives CDR1 KGHSH, CDR2 LQKENI. The CDR3 is CASSPMTGENTEAFF. As DNA, the CDR3 is TGTGCCAGCTCACCGATGACAGGGGAGAACACTGAAGCTTTCTTT.

The rearrangement uses TRBV19 and TRBJ2-7; 7 bases match TRBD1. The CDR3 contains 13 residues. V shed 7 bases and J 3 bases; nucleotides not matched to a gene: 6. The V gene's germline CDR1 is LNHDA and CDR2 SQIVND (reference sequence). CDR3 sequence: CASKPRDSYEQYF. The CDR3 DNA is TGTGCCAGTAAACCCCGGGACAGCTACGAGCAGTACTTC. Based on the CDR3 plus reference TRBV19 and TRBJ2-7, the full variable domain is DGGITQSPKYLFRKEGQNVTLSCEQNLNHDAMYWYRQDPGQGLRLIYYSQIVNDFQKGDIAEGYSVSREKKESFPLTVTSAQKNPTAFYLCASKPRDSYEQYFGPGTRLTVT.

The sample holds one count of this clone. CDR3 sequence: CASSLPGLVSNEQFF. The CDR3 DNA follows: TGCGCCAGCAGCCTTCCGGGACTAGTCTCCAATGAGCAGTTCTTC. V usage is TRBV4-1 and J usage is TRBJ2-1, with 8 bases identical to TRBD2. Germline CDR1 MGHRA, CDR2 YSYEKL. With V trimmed by 4 bases and J by 6 bases, 8 bases remained unmatched. CDR3 length equals 15 residues.

The genes are TRBV19 and TRBJ2-1, with 8 bases matching TRBD2. CDR3 length equals 17 residues. Germline trimming cut 6 bases from V and 10 bases from J; bases unmatched to any gene: 20. Germline V lookup: CDR1 LNHDA, CDR2 SQIVND (reference sequence). The CDR3 sequence: CASSSKSTGTSFTEQFF. The CDR3 region has the DNA TGTGCCAGTAGCTCTAAATCAACCGGGACTAGTTTTACGGAGCAGTTCTTC.

The CDR3 DNA reads TGTGCCAGCAGTGAAAACAGCCCCACGAATACGCAGTATTTT. Translation: CASSENSPTNTQYF. V usage is TRBV6-1 and J usage is TRBJ2-3; D gene uncertain. CDR1 is MNHNS and CDR2 is SASEGT in the germline V gene. The CDR3 totals 14 residues. Trimming removed 2 bases from V and 7 bases from J, with 13 bases in between.

The chain carries TRBV7-9 and TRBJ2-2; TRBD1 might be the D (5 bases). The length of the CDR3 is 14 residues. CDR1 and CDR2 (germline): SEHNR, FQNEAQ (reference sequence). V lost 5 bases and J 13 bases, leaving 20 bases between the germline ends. The CDR3 DNA is TGTGCCAGCAGCGCCGGACAAAGCACCGGCGTGCTGTTTTTT. It is translated as CASSAGQSTGVLFF.

The V call is TRBV11-3, the J call TRBJ2-1; tentatively, D is TRBD1 (5 bases). V lost 2 bases to trimming and J lost 7 bases, with 18 bases between them. This CDR3 spans 16 amino acids. Germline V gene sequence: CDR1 SGHNT, CDR2 YENEEA. CDR3 loop: CASSLTWTTLFNEQFF. The DNA of the CDR3 is TGTGCCAGCAGCTTAACATGGACAACCCTATTTAATGAGCAGTTCTTC.

This sequence joins TRBV28 and TRBJ1-6, with TRBD1 identical over 9 bases. J gave up 9 bases and V 4 bases, and 7 bases lay outside the gene matches. CDR1 MDHEN and CDR2 SYDVKM come from the germline V gene. This CDR3 has 15 amino acids. CDR3 in DNA: TGTGCCAGCAGTTCCCGGACAGGGGTGACTTCACCCCTCCACTTT. Amino acids: CASSSRTGVTSPLHF. Full variable domain (remainder filled in from reference TRBV28 and TRBJ1-6): DVKVTQSSRYLVKRTGEKVFLECVQDMDHENMFWYRQDPGLGLRLIYFSYDVKMKEKGDIPEGYSVSREKKERFSLILESASTNQTSMYLCASSSRTGVTSPLHFGNGTRLTVT.

V and J are TRBV28 and TRBJ2-7; 9 positions match TRBD2. V dropped 5 bases and J dropped 0; count of bases not matched to a gene: 5. The CDR3 loop spans 15 amino acids. Looked up from germline, CDR1 is MDHEN and CDR2 is SYDVKM. The CDR3 DNA sequence: TGTGCCAGCAGTCAGCGGGGGGCCAGCTCCTACGAGCAGTACTTC. The encoded protein is CASSQRGASSYEQYF.

This rearrangement joins TRBV18 to TRBJ2-2; the D gene is possibly TRBD1 (6 bases). The V and J ends lost 2 bases and 3 bases respectively, with 13 bases between them. The CDR3 has 16 residues. Looked up from germline, CDR1 is KGHSH and CDR2 is LQKENI. CDR3 in DNA: TGTGCCAGCTCACCAACTGGACAGAGCTACACCGGGGAGCTGTTTTTT. This sequence encodes CASSPTGQSYTGELFF. Complete variable domain (other parts from reference TRBV18 and TRBJ2-2): NAGVMQNPRHLVRRRGQEARLRCSPMKGHSHVYWYRQLPEEGLKFMVYLQKENIIDESGMPKERFSAEFPKEGPSILRIQQVVRGDSAAYFCASSPTGQSYTGELFFGEGSRLTVL.

This chain connects TRBV28 to TRBJ1-3, with TRBD1 identical over 8 bases. CDR3 length equals 16 residues. Germline V gene lookup returns CDR1 MDHEN and CDR2 SYDVKM. V gave up 2 bases and J gave up 4 bases; unmatched junction bases: 7. The CDR3 region has the DNA TGTGCCAGCAGTTTACCCCAGGGGGCCGTCGGAAACACCATATATTTT. Translated, it gives CASSLPQGAVGNTIYF.

The V call is TRBV7-9, the J call TRBJ1-1, with a tentative D call TRBD1 (5 bases). V was cut by 1 base and J by 4 bases, with 13 bases left in between. From germline, CDR1 is SEHNR and CDR2 FQNEAQ (reference sequence). The CDR3 is 15 amino acids. The CDR3 DNA is TGTGCCAGCAGCTTAGGGGGGGATTTGGGCACTGAAGCTTTCTTT. Its translation is CASSLGGDLGTEAFF.

CDR3 loop: CASSEGDSPRRDIQYF. For the CDR3, the DNA is TGTGCCAGCAGTGAAGGGGACAGCCCTCGGAGAGACATTCAGTACTTC. The chain is built from TRBV6-1 and TRBJ2-4; 7 positions match TRBD1. The trim removed 1 base at V and 8 bases at J, leaving 11 bases unmatched. The length of the CDR3 is 16 residues. CDR1 is MNHNS, CDR2 SASEGT, per germline.

The rearrangement uses TRBV7-9 and TRBJ1-1; a weak D match, TRBD1 (5 bases). This CDR3 comprises 12 residues. V was trimmed by 8 bases and J by 6 bases, leaving 13 bases between them. Germline values: CDR1 SEHNR, CDR2 FQNEAQ (reference sequence). CDR3: CASGRGGSEAFF. Here the CDR3 DNA reads TGTGCCAGCGGCCGTGGGGGGTCTGAAGCTTTCTTT. The entire variable domain, with the rest obtained from reference TRBV7-9 and TRBJ1-1, is as follows: DTGVSQNPRHKITKRGQNVTFRCDPISEHNRLYWYRQTLGQGPEFLTYFQNEAQLEKSRLLSDRFSAERPKGSFSTLEIQRTEQGDSAMYLCASGRGGSEAFFGQGTRLTVV.

As DNA, the CDR3 is TGTGCCAGCAGCTTAGTGGGGTCGGGGAATTCACCCCTCCACTTT. Translating it yields CASSLVGSGNSPLHF. This chain uses TRBV7-9 with TRBJ1-6, with unresolved D. Trimming shortened V by 1 base and J by 7 bases, and 11 bases separated the two germline ends. CDR1 SEHNR and CDR2 FQNEAQ come from the germline V gene (reference sequence). The CDR3 length is 15 residues.